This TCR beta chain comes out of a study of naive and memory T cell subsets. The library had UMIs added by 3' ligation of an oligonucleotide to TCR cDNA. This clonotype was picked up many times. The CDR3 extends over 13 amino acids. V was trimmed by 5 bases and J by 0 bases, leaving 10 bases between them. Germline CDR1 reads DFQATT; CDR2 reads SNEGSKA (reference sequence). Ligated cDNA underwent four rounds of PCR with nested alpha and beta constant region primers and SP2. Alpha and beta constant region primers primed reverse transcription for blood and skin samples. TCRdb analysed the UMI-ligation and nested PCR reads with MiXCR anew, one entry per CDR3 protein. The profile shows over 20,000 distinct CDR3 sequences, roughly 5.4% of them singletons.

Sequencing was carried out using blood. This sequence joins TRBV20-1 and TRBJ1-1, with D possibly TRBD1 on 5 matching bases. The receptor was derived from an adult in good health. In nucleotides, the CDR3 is TGCAGTGCTTCTCCAGGGTTGAACACTGAAGCTTTCTTT. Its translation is CSASPGLNTEAFF.